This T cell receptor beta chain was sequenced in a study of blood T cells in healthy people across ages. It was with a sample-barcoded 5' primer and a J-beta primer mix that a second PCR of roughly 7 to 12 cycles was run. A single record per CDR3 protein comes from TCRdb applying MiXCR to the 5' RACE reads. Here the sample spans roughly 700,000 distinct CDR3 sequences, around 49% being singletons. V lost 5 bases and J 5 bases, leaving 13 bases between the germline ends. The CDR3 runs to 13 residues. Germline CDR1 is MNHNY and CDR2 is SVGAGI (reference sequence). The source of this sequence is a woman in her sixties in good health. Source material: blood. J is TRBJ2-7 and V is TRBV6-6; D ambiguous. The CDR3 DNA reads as TGTGCCAGCAGTACCTACCGCATGGACGAGCAGTACTTC. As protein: CASSTYRMDEQYF.